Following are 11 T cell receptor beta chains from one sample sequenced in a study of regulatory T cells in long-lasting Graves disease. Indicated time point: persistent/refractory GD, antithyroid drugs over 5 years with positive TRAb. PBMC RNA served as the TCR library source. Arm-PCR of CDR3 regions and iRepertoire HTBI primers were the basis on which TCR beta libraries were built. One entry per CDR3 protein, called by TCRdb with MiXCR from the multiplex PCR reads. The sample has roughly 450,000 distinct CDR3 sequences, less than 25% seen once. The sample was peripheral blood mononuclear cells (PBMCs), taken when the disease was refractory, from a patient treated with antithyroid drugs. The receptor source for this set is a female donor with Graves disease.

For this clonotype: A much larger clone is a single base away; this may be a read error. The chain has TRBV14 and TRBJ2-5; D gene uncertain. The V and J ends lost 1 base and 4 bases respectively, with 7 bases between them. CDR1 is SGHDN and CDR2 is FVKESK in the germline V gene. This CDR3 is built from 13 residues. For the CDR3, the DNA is TGTGCCAGCAGCCAAGTATGGGGAGAGACCCAGTACTTC. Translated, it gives CASSQVWGETQYF.

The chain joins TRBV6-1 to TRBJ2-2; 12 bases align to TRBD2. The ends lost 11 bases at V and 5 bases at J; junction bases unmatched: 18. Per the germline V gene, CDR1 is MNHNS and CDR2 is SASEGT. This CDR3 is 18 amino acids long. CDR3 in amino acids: CAGTTIRLAGVGTGELFF. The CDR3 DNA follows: TGTGCCGGCACCACCATTCGACTAGCGGGAGTGGGGACCGGGGAGCTGTTTTTT.

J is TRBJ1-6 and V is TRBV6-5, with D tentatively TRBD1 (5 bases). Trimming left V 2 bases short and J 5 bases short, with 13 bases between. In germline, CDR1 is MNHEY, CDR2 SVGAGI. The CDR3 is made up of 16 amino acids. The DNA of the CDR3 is TGTGCCAGCAGTTACGCCGGGGCTTCGAATAATTCACCCCTCCACTTT. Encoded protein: CASSYAGASNNSPLHF.

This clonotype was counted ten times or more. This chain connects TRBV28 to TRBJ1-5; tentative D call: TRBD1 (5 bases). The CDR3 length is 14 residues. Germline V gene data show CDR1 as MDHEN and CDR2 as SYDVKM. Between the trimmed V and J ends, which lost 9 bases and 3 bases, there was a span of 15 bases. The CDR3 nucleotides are TGTGCCAGTTCCAAACAGGTCCACAATCAGCCCCAGCATTTT. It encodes CASSKQVHNQPQHF. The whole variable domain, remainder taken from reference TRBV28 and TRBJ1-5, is DVKVTQSSRYLVKRTGEKVFLECVQDMDHENMFWYRQDPGLGLRLIYFSYDVKMKEKGDIPEGYSVSREKKERFSLILESASTNQTSMYLCASSKQVHNQPQHFGDGTRLSIL.

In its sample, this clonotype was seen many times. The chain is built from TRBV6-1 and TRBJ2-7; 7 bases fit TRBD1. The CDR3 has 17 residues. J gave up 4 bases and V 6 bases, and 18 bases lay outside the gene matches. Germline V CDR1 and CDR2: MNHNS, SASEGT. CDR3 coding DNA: TGTGCCAGCAGCTGGACCCGGACAGGAGCAGGGGGATACGAGCAGTACTTC. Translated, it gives CASSWTRTGAGGYEQYF.

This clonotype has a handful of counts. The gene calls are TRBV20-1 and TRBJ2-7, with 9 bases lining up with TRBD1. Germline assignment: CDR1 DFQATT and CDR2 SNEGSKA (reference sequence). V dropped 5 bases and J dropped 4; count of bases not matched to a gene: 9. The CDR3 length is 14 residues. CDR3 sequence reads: CSAGNRDRAYEQYF. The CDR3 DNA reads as TGCAGTGCTGGCAACCGGGACAGGGCGTACGAGCAGTACTTC.

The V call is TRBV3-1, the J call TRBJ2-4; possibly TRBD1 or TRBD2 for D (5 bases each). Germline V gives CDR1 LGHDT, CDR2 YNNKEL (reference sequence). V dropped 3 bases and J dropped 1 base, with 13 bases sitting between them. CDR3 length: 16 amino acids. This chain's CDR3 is CASSHMGVIAKNIQYF. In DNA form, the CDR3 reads TGTGCCAGCAGCCATATGGGGGTCATCGCCAAAAACATTCAGTACTTC.

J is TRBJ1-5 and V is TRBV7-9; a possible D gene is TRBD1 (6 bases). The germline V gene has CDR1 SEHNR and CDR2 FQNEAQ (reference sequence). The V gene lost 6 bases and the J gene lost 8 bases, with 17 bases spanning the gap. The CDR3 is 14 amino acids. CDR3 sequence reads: CASSPQGIGKPQHF. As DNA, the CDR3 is TGTGCCAGCAGTCCCCAGGGGATTGGAAAGCCCCAGCATTTT.

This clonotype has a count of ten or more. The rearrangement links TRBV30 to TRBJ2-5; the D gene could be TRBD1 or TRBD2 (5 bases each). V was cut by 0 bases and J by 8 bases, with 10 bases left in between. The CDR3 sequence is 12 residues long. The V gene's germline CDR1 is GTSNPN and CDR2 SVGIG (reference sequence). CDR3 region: CAWSVGTRTQYF. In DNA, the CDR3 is TGTGCCTGGAGTGTAGGGACGAGAACCCAGTACTTC. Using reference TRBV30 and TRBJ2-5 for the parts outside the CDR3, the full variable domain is SQTIHQWPATLVQPVGSPLSLECTVEGTSNPNLYWYRQAAGRGLQLLFYSVGIGQISSEVPQNLSASRPQDRQFILSSKKLLLSDSGFYLCAWSVGTRTQYFGPGTRLLVL.

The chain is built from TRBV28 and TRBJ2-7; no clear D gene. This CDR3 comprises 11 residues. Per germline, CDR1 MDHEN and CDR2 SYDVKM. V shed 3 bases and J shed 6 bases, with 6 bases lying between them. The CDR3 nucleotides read TGTGCCAGCAGTTTTTTTGCCGAGCAGTACTTC. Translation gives CASSFFAEQYF.

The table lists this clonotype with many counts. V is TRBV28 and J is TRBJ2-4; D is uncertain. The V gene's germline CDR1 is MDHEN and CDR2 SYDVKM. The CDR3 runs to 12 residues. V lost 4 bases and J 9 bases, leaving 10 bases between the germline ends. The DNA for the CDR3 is TGTGCCAGCAGTTCTAGTGTACTCATTCAGTACTTC. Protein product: CASSSSVLIQYF.